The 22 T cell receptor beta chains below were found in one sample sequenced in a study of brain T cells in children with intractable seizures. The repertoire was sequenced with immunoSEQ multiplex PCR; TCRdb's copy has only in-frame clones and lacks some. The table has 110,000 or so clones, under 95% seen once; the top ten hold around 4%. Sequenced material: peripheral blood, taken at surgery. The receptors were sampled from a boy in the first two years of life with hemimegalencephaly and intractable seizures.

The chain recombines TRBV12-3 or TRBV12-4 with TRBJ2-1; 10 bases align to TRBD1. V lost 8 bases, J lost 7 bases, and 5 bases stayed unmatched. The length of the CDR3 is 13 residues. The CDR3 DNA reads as TGTGCCAGCCACAAGGACAGGGGGAATGAGCAGTTCTTC. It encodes CASHKDRGNEQFF.

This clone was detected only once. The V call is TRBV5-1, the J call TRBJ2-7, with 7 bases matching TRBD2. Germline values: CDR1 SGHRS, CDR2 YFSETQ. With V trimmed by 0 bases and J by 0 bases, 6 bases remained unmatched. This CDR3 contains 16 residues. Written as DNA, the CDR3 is TGCGCCAGCAGCTTGGGGCTAGCGGAGTACTCCTACGAGCAGTACTTC. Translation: CASSLGLAEYSYEQYF.

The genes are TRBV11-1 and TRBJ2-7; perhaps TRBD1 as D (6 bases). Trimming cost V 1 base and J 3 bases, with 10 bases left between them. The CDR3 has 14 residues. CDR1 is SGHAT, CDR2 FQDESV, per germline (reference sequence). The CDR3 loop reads CASSLEQGRYEQYF. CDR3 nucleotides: TGTGCCAGCAGCTTAGAACAGGGTCGCTACGAGCAGTACTTC.

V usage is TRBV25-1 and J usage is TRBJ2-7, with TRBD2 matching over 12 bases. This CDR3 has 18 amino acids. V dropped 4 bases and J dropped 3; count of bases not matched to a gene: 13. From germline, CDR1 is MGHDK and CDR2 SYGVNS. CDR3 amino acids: CASSAGRLAGVFGYEQYF. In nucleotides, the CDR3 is TGTGCCAGCAGTGCTGGGAGACTAGCGGGAGTGTTTGGCTACGAGCAGTACTTC.

In DNA, the CDR3 is TGTGCCATCAGTGAGCTGGCGGGAGGGCCTGACGAGCAGTACTTC. Protein: CAISELAGGPDEQYF. The genes are TRBV10-3 and TRBJ2-7, with TRBD2 matching over 9 bases. V gave up 2 bases and J gave up 5 bases; unmatched junction bases: 7. This CDR3 contains 15 residues. The germline V gene encodes CDR1 ENHRY and CDR2 SYGVKD.

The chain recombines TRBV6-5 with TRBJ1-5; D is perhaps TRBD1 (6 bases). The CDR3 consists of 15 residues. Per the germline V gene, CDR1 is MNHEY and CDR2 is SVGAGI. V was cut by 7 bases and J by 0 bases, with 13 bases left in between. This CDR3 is CASKRPGASNQPQHF. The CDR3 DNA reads TGTGCCAGCAAGCGACCAGGGGCTAGCAATCAGCCCCAGCATTTT.

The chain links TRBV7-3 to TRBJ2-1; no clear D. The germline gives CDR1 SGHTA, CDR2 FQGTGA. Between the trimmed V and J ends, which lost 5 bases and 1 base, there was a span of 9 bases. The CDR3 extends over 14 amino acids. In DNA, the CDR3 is TGTGCCAGCAGCCCGAGGCGATCCTACAATGAGCAGTTCTTC. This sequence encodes CASSPRRSYNEQFF.

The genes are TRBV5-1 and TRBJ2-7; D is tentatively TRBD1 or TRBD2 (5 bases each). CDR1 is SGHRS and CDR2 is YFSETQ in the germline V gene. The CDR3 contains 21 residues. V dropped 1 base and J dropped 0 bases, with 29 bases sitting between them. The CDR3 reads CASSLFYLGRGVQPLSYEQYF. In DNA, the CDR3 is TGCGCCAGCAGCTTGTTCTATTTAGGAAGAGGGGTCCAACCCCTCTCCTACGAGCAGTACTTC.

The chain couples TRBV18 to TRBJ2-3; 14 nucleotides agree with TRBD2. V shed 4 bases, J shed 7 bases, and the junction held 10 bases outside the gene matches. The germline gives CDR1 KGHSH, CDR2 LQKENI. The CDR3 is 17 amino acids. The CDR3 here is CASSQIPGLAGVHTQYF. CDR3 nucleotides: TGTGCCAGCTCACAGATTCCGGGACTAGCGGGAGTACATACGCAGTATTTT.

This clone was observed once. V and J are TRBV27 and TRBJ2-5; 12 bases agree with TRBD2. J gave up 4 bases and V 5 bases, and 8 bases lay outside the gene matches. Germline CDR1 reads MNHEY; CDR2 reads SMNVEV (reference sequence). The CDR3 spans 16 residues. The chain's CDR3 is CASSLLLAGGSETQYF. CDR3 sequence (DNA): TGTGCCAGCAGTCTATTACTAGCGGGAGGATCAGAGACCCAGTACTTC.

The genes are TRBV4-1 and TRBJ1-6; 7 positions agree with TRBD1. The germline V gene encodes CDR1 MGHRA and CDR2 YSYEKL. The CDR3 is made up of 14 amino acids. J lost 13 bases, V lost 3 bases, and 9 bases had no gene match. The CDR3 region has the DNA TGCGCCAGCAGCCACCTCAGGGGGAGGGATCCCCTCCACTTT. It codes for CASSHLRGRDPLHF.

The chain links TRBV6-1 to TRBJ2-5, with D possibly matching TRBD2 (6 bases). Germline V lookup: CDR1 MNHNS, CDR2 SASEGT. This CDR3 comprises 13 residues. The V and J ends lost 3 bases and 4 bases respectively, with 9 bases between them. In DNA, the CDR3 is TGTGCCAGCAGTGAGGGAGGCCTAGAGACCCAGTACTTC. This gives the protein CASSEGGLETQYF.

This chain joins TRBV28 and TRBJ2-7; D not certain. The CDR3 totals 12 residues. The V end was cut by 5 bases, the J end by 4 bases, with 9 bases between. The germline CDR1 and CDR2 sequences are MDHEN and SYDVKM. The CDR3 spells CASSSLRYEQYF. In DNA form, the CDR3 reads TGTGCCAGCAGTAGCCTAAGATACGAGCAGTACTTC.

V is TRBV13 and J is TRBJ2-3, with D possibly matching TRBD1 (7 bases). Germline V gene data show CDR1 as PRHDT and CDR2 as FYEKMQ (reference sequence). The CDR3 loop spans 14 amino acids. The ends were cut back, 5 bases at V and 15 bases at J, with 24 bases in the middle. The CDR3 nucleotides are TGTGCCAGCAGCCTGATATCAGCGACCCAGGGGGGATATTTT. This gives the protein CASSLISATQGGYF.

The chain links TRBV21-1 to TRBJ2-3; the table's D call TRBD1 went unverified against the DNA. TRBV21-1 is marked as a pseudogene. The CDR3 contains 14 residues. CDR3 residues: CATCGGSGTDTQYF. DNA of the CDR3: TGTGCCACCTGTGGGGGCAGTGGCACAGATACGCAGTATTTT.

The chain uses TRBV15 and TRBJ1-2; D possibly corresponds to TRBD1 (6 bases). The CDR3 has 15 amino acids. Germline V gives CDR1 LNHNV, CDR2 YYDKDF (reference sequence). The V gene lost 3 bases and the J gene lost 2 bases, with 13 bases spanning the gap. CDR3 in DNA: TGTGCCACCAGCAGGCCTACAGGGCGGAACTATGGCTACACCTTC. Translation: CATSRPTGRNYGYTF.

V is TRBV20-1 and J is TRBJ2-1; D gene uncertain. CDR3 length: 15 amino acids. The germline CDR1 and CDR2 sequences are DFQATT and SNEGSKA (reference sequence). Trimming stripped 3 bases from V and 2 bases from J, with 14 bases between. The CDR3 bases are TGCAGTGCTAGTTCCCTGGCCGCCCCCTACAATGAGCAGTTCTTC. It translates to CSASSLAAPYNEQFF.

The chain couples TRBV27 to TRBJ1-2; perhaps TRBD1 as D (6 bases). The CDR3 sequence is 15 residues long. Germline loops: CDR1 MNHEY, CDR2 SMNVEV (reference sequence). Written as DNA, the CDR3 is TGTGCGTCTACACTAAAAGGTCGGGGGCACTATGGCTACACCTTC. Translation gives CASTLKGRGHYGYTF.

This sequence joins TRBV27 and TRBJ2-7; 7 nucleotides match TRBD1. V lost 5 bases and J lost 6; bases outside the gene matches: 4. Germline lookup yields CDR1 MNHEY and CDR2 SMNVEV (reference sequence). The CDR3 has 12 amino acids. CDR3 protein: CASSEQGFEQYF. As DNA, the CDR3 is TGTGCCAGCAGTGAACAGGGGTTCGAGCAGTACTTC.

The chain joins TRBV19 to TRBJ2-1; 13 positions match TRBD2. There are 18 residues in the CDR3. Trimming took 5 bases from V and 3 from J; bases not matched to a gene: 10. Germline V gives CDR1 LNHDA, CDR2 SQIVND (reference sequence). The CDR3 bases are TGTGCCAGTAGTCTCACCGGGACTAGCGGGACTATCTACAATGAGCAGTTCTTC. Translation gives CASSLTGTSGTIYNEQFF.

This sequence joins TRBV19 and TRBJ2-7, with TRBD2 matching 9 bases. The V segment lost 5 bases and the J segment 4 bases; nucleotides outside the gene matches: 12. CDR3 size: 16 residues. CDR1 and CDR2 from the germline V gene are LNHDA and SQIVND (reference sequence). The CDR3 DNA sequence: TGTGCCAGTAGTGTACTGCTGGTAGCGGGAGAATACGAGCAGTACTTC. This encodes CASSVLLVAGEYEQYF.

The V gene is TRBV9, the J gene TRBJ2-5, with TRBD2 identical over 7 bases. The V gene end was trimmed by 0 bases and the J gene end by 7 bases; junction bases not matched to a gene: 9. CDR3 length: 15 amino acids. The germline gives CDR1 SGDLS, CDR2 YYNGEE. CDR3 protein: CASSVAGLAVGTQYF. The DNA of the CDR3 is TGTGCCAGCAGCGTAGCGGGGCTAGCGGTGGGGACCCAGTACTTC.